This T cell receptor beta chain originates from a study of blood T cell repertoires in COVID-19. Looking at the study overall: The analysed material was cDNA or gDNA that came from T cells, B-cell-depleted T cells, or PBMCs.

With 3 bases removed from V and 4 bases from J, the gap between germline ends came to 8 bases. The length of the CDR3 is 13 residues. The germline CDR1 and CDR2 sequences are SGHAT and FQNNGV. Participants spanned ages about 18 to 95 years and resided in 24 US areas. Cohort placement rested on clinical history that participants reported themselves. Original handling: Estimates of nucleated cell counts were drawn from the amplification of reference gene primers. Assay: immunoSEQ multiplex PCR; the TCRdb copy retains only in-frame clones and omits some. The V and J calls and clone size come from that table; D and trimming were worked out from the DNA. Among under 500,000 clones, approximately 90% were seen once, and the ten largest hold approximately 2%.

V gene TRBV11-2 combines with J gene TRBJ2-3; D is unclear. The clonotype originates from a woman aged 18-29 years with acute COVID-19. The sample consisted of PBMCs or T cells enriched from blood (not recorded which). CDR3 DNA sequence: TGTGCCAGCAGCTTTGGCTTGCCAGATACGCAGTATTTT. This gives the protein CASSFGLPDTQYF.